Shown below are 26 T cell receptor beta chains from a single sample sequenced in a study of T cells in Graves' hyperthyroidism and ophthalmopathy. The investigators amplified TCR beta CDR3 regions from RNA transcripts. HTBI primers were employed in a first-round RT-PCR of the TCR CDR3. TCRdb used MiXCR to reprocess the multiplex PCR reads, holding one entry per CDR3 protein. Here the sample spans about 350,000 distinct CDR3 sequences, roughly 13% being singletons. Source material: blood. These receptors all come from a woman between 25 and 40 years old with Graves' hyperthyroidism.

In its sample, this clonotype was seen many times. This chain uses TRBV11-2 with TRBJ2-7; tentatively, D is TRBD1 (7 bases). Trimming took 4 bases from V and 7 from J, leaving 17 bases between them. CDR1 is SGHAT and CDR2 is FQNNGV in the germline V gene. The length of the CDR3 is 14 residues. The CDR3 loop reads CASSSGTSGGEQYF. The DNA for the CDR3 is TGTGCCAGCAGCTCCGGGACGTCAGGGGGGGAGCAGTACTTC.

This clonotype appeared many times. The rearrangement uses TRBV12-3 or TRBV12-4 and TRBJ1-2, with a possible D match to TRBD1 (5 bases). The CDR3 has 11 amino acids. The V end lost 5 bases, the J end lost 7 bases, and 8 bases lay between the germline ends. The CDR3 sequence is CASSPGTGYTF. DNA for the CDR3: TGTGCCAGCAGTCCCGGGACTGGCTACACCTTC.

This clonotype was counted between two and nine times. As DNA, the CDR3 is TGTGCCAGCAGCGGCACGGGAGATACCTACACCGGGGAGCTGTTTTTT. Translated: CASSGTGDTYTGELFF. The chain recombines TRBV11-2 with TRBJ2-2; possible D gene TRBD2, 6 bases. The V end lost 5 bases, the J end lost 3 bases, and 16 bases lay between the germline ends. The germline V gene encodes CDR1 SGHAT and CDR2 FQNNGV. This CDR3 contains 16 residues.

The rearrangement joins TRBV29-1 to TRBJ2-1, with D hard to call. Trimming shortened V by 7 bases and J by 6 bases, and 19 bases separated the two germline ends. CDR3 size: 14 residues. Per the germline V gene, CDR1 is SQVTM and CDR2 is ANQGSEA. CDR3 loop: CSGRSPSNFNEQFF. The CDR3 region has the DNA TGCAGCGGACGTAGTCCGTCTAATTTCAATGAGCAGTTCTTC.

This clonotype was counted at least ten times. V and J are TRBV24-1 and TRBJ2-3; D not certain. CDR1 is KGHDR, CDR2 SFDVKD, per germline. This CDR3 region has 12 residues. V lost 0 bases, J lost 6 bases, and 3 bases lay in between. CDR3 in amino acids: CATSDLSDTQYF. DNA for the CDR3: TGTGCCACCAGTGATTTGTCGGATACGCAGTATTTT.

This clonotype was found many times. This chain joins TRBV29-1 and TRBJ1-1, with D perhaps TRBD1 (6 bases). The V and J ends lost 3 bases and 0 bases respectively, with 11 bases between them. CDR3 length: 14 residues. Germline-derived CDR1 and CDR2 are SQVTM and ANQGSEA. The CDR3 bases are TGCAGCGTTGACAGGGGAATAATGAACACTGAAGCTTTCTTT. This gives the protein CSVDRGIMNTEAFF.

J is TRBJ1-1 and V is TRBV11-2; no reliable D call. Germline assignment: CDR1 SGHAT and CDR2 FQNNGV. CDR3 length: 12 amino acids. V gave up 2 bases and J gave up 7 bases, with 8 bases separating them. In DNA, the CDR3 is TGTGCCAGCAGCTTAAACGCTGGTGAAGCTTTCTTT. This codes for CASSLNAGEAFF.

This clonotype came up many times. The junction departs from germline at one end; a sequencing error may be responsible. V is TRBV28 and J is TRBJ2-5; a possible D gene is TRBD2 (6 bases). The germline CDR1 and CDR2 sequences are MDHEN and SYDVKM. The CDR3 consists of 16 residues. The CDR3 nucleotides read TGTGCCGGCAGTTTGGTTCCCAGCGGGCTGCAAGAGACCCAGTACTTC. This encodes CAGSLVPSGLQETQYF.

In its sample, this clonotype was seen a few times. The chain uses TRBV6-2 or TRBV6-3 and TRBJ1-2; D unclear. Trimming removed 10 bases from V and 6 bases from J, with 24 bases in between. There are 15 residues in the CDR3. The germline CDR1 and CDR2 sequences are MNHEY and SVGEGT. This CDR3 reads CATSTWRFGVDGYTF. The CDR3 DNA reads TGTGCCACCTCAACTTGGAGATTCGGAGTGGATGGCTACACCTTC.

This clonotype was found many times. This chain links TRBV7-9 with TRBJ2-1, with 9 bases that match TRBD1. Germline-derived CDR1 and CDR2 are SEHNR and FQNEAQ (reference sequence). V shed 3 bases and J 7 bases; nucleotides not matched to a gene: 1. The CDR3 spans 13 residues. CDR3 bases: TGTGCCAGCAGCTTGGACAGGGGTAATGAGCAGTTCTTC. Amino acids: CASSLDRGNEQFF.

This chain uses TRBV15 with TRBJ2-3; D tentatively fits TRBD1 or TRBD2 (5 bases each). The germline gives CDR1 LNHNV, CDR2 YYDKDF (reference sequence). The V and J ends lost 4 bases and 0 bases respectively, with 11 bases between them. There are 15 residues in the CDR3. The CDR3 spells CATSIGGASTDTQYF. The DNA of the CDR3 is TGTGCCACCAGCATTGGGGGTGCAAGCACAGATACGCAGTATTTT.

This clonotype was seen repeatedly, ten times or more. The V gene is TRBV11-2, the J gene TRBJ1-4; D not resolved. Germline CDR1 is SGHAT and CDR2 is FQNNGV. The V and J ends lost 1 base and 5 bases respectively, with 5 bases between them. This CDR3 region has 13 residues. The CDR3 sequence is CASSLAMNEKLFF. DNA of the CDR3: TGTGCCAGCAGCTTAGCGATGAATGAAAAACTGTTTTTT. Full variable domain (outside the CDR3, taken from reference TRBV11-2 and TRBJ1-4): EAGVAQSPRYKIIEKRQSVAFWCNPISGHATLYWYQQILGQGPKLLIQFQNNGVVDDSQLPKDRFSAERLKGVDSTLKIQPAKLEDSAVYLCASSLAMNEKLFFGSGTQLSVL.

The genes are TRBV5-1 and TRBJ2-5, with 8 positions matching TRBD2. Germline V gene sequence: CDR1 SGHRS, CDR2 YFSETQ. The CDR3 is 14 amino acids. Trimming took 4 bases from V and 4 from J; bases not matched to a gene: 6. CDR3 loop: CASSAGLVIETQYF. CDR3 coding DNA: TGCGCCAGCAGCGCGGGACTAGTGATAGAGACCCAGTACTTC.

This clonotype came up a few times. V usage is TRBV12-3 or TRBV12-4 and J usage is TRBJ2-7, with TRBD2 matching over 10 bases. The CDR3 is 14 residues long. The V segment lost 4 bases and the J segment 7 bases; nucleotides outside the gene matches: 7. The DNA for the CDR3 is TGTGCCAGCAGTTCTCTAGCGGGAGAGGAAGAGCAGTACTTC. Translation gives CASSSLAGEEEQYF.

In regard to this clonotype: A much larger clone lies a single base off, so this may be a read error. Here the CDR3 reads CAGSYSTQPGPEQYF. CDR3 bases: TGTGCCGGCAGTTACTCGACGCAGCCGGGCCCGGAGCAGTACTTC. The chain has TRBV6-5 and TRBJ2-7; D remains ambiguous. CDR3 size: 15 residues. Germline assignment: CDR1 MNHEY and CDR2 SVGAGI.

CDR3 coding DNA: TGTGCCTTACACCCGGGACCTTTAGCCAAAAACATTCAGTACTTC. Encoded protein: CALHPGPLAKNIQYF. The chain joins TRBV6-2 or TRBV6-3 to TRBJ2-4, with D possibly called TRBD1 or TRBD2 (5 bases each). This CDR3 is 15 amino acids long. With 11 bases removed from V and 0 bases from J, the gap between germline ends came to 17 bases. CDR1 is MNHEY, CDR2 SVGEGT, per germline.

This clonotype was recorded many times. J is TRBJ2-3 and V is TRBV2; D remains unclear. Trimming removed 7 bases from V and 1 base from J, with 12 bases in between. Germline V lookup: CDR1 SNHLY, CDR2 FYNNEI. There are 14 residues in the CDR3. In DNA form, the CDR3 reads TGTGCCAGCATTGGGTACCGTCGCACAGATACGCAGTATTTT. It codes for CASIGYRRTDTQYF. Full variable domain (rest looked up from reference TRBV2 and TRBJ2-3): EPEVTQTPSHQVTQMGQEVILRCVPISNHLYFYWYRQILGQKVEFLVSFYNNEISEKSEIFDDQFSVERPDGSNFTLKIRSTKLEDSAMYFCASIGYRRTDTQYFGPGTRLTVL.

In its sample, this clonotype was seen many times. The chain joins TRBV11-2 to TRBJ1-1; D is unclear. Germline V gene lookup returns CDR1 SGHAT and CDR2 FQNNGV. Trimming removed 8 bases from V and 5 bases from J, with 18 bases in between. The CDR3 contains 14 residues. The CDR3 is CASATVRSGTEAFF. The DNA of the CDR3 is TGTGCCAGCGCCACGGTGAGGTCGGGGACTGAAGCTTTCTTT.

With regard to this clonotype: The junction and the germline gene differ at one end; a read error may be behind it. The chain has TRBV27 and TRBJ2-2; 7 positions match TRBD1. Germline V CDR1 and CDR2: MNHEY, SMNVEV (reference sequence). The CDR3 covers 15 residues. CDR3 protein: CASSLVQGNTGQLFF. The CDR3 nucleotides are TGTGCCAGCAGTTTGGTACAGGGGAACACCGGGCAGCTGTTTTTT.

This clonotype appeared many times. The chain is built from TRBV28 and TRBJ1-5, with D possibly being TRBD1 (6 bases). CDR1 is MDHEN and CDR2 is SYDVKM in the germline V gene. V lost 5 bases and J lost 7, with 15 bases in between. CDR3 length equals 14 residues. CDR3 in amino acids: CASSRIRDTQPQHF. The CDR3 DNA reads as TGTGCCAGCAGTCGGATCCGGGACACCCAGCCCCAGCATTTT.

The chain joins TRBV29-1 to TRBJ2-1, with 7 nucleotides matching TRBD2. V trimming: 2 bases; J trimming: 5 bases; junction bases outside the gene matches: 3. This CDR3 is built from 13 residues. From germline, CDR1 is SQVTM and CDR2 ANQGSEA. The CDR3 loop is CSVESGTDNEQFF. Here the CDR3 DNA reads TGCAGCGTTGAAAGCGGGACTGACAATGAGCAGTTCTTC.

At least ten counts were recorded for this clonotype. The chain carries TRBV12-3 or TRBV12-4 and TRBJ2-1; the match to TRBD1 covers 8 bases. The CDR3 covers 16 residues. J gave up 5 bases and V 6 bases, and 12 bases lay outside the gene matches. The CDR3 loop is CASRSVGTGVNNEQFF. CDR3 in DNA: TGTGCCAGCAGATCGGTAGGGACAGGAGTGAACAATGAGCAGTTCTTC.

This clonotype was seen only a few times. A much more abundant neighbour one base away suggests this may be a read error. The V call is TRBV27, the J call TRBJ2-1, with a possible D match to TRBD2 (5 bases). V was clipped by 6 bases and J by 7 bases, with 13 bases between them. Germline CDR1 reads MNHEY; CDR2 reads SMNVEV (reference sequence). The CDR3 is 13 residues long. The CDR3 nucleotides are TGTGCCAGCAGGAGGGTTGATGTGAATGAGCAGTTCTTC. Amino acid sequence: CASRRVDVNEQFF.

This clonotype was counted between two and nine times. The chain combines TRBV28 with TRBJ2-3; D not resolved. Germline-derived CDR1 and CDR2 are MDHEN and SYDVKM. This CDR3 spans 10 amino acids. The V end lost 10 bases, the J end lost 3 bases, and 5 bases lay between the germline ends. The CDR3, as DNA: TGTGCCATCGCAACAGATACGCAGTATTTT. Its translation: CAIATDTQYF.

J is TRBJ2-1 and V is TRBV20-1; TRBD2 aligns across 12 bases. Germline V gene lookup returns CDR1 DFQATT and CDR2 SNEGSKA (reference sequence). Trimming at V came to 5 bases and at J to 3 bases, leaving 14 bases not matched to a gene. CDR3 length: 18 amino acids. The CDR3 region has the DNA TGCAGTGCTGCTGGGACTAGCGGGCCCACTACCCTCTACAATGAGCAGTTCTTC. This sequence encodes CSAAGTSGPTTLYNEQFF.

In its sample, this clonotype was seen many times. The germline gene is not matched at one end of the junction; a read error may be the cause. The chain links TRBV3-1 to TRBJ2-7; TRBD1 or TRBD2 may be the D gene (5 bases each). Looked up from germline, CDR1 is LGHDT and CDR2 is YNNKEL (reference sequence). The CDR3 covers 15 residues. This chain's CDR3 is CASSQGRGAYYEQYF. Here the CDR3 DNA reads TGTGCCAGCAGTCAAGGTCGGGGCGCGTACTACGAGCAGTACTTC.